This T cell receptor beta chain was observed in a study of OX40 agonist ivuxolimab in advanced cancers. Concerning the study at large: The costimulatory receptor OX40 (CD134) was targeted by ivuxolimab, a fully human IgG2 agonistic monoclonal antibody. Intravenous ivuxolimab was administered to patients every 2 weeks at six dose levels: 0.01, 0.1, 0.3, 1.5, 3 and 10 mg/kg. Among the roughly 50 dose-escalation patients, approximately 20 had hepatocellular carcinoma, roughly 15 melanoma, 9 renal cell carcinoma and 9 head and neck cancer. A male proportion of roughly 85% and a mean age of approximately 60 years, ranging from about 20 to 79, were recorded for the dose-escalation cohort. Prior anti-PD-1, anti-PD-L1 or anti-CTLA-4 therapy was permitted, and 30% to 50% of dose-escalation patients had received checkpoint inhibitors. Partial responses occurred in three dose-escalation patients: two with cutaneous melanoma and one with hepatocellular carcinoma. Peripheral TCRbeta sequencing aimed to test whether ivuxolimab altered TCR sequence diversity and caused clonal T-cell expansion. The paper describes the monotherapy dose-escalation part (N of about 54 patients) of the phase I trial of ivuxolimab.

The trial excluded patients who had a history of autoimmune disease or who were on systemic immunosuppression. Peripheral blood for TCR sequencing was collected from all dose cohorts at baseline, on cycle 4 day 1, and on cycle 7 day 1. Samples were obtained from an open-label, multicenter, first-in-human phase I dose-escalation trial of ivuxolimab. Adults with locally advanced or metastatic melanoma, renal cell carcinoma, hepatocellular carcinoma or head and neck squamous cell carcinoma were enrolled in the trial. Before TCR sequencing, CD4+ and CD8+ T cells were separately sorted from peripheral blood. For sequencing of the TCRbeta CDR3 region, genomic DNA was extracted from the sorted cells. The immunoSEQ Assay was used to sequence the TCRbeta CDR3 regions. TCRdb retrieved this table from immuneACCESS and kept in-frame rearrangements only. Not all clones are present; in checked studies, unresolved V genes account for under half, and no reason is known for the remainder. The sample table contains tens of thousands of clones; only one count was recorded for more than 90% of them. Around 0.7% of the sample lies in the top ten.

This clone was picked up one time. It has no known antigen specificity. Base quality data are lacking; no much larger clone is found one base away. What the study reported, not specific to this receptor: In the 0.1-3.0 mg/kg groups, partial responders were among the patients with the lowest normalized peripheral clonal expansion, particularly in CD8+ T cells. After ivuxolimab, CD8+ T cells had more expanded clones than CD4+ T cells on average. Low levels of normalized T-cell clonal expansion were also seen in some nonresponding patients. Antigen specificity was not determined for the clonally expanded peripheral T cells. At doses of 0.1 to 3.0 mg/kg, clonal expansion of both CD4+ and CD8+ blood T cells was observed from baseline to week 6.

V trim: 7 bases; J trim: 2 bases; unmatched bases: 9. Reading from cysteine to phenylalanine, the CDR3 counts 15 amino acids. The retained sequence is limited to the CDR3, 45 bases, with the frame set at the first base. Based on the germline V gene, the CDR1 and CDR2 sequences are MNHEY and SVGAGI. This chain is built from TRBV6-5 and TRBJ1-1; 8 bases in the junction line up with TRBD1. The clonotype comes from an adult with an advanced solid tumor such as melanoma, head and neck, liver or kidney cancer. Here the sequenced sample was CD4+ or CD8+ T cells sorted from blood, taken in a trial of the OX40 agonist ivuxolimab. The CDR3 region has the sequence CASTLRTGRNTEAFF. The sequenced DNA is TGTGCCAGCACCCTCAGGACAGGGAGAAACACTGAAGCTTTCTTT.